The clone carrying this T cell receptor beta chain appeared many times. Its antigen remains unknown. The record originates from a study of spatial heterogeneity in lung cancer. Study-level information: Beta-chain sequences consistently outnumbered alpha-chain sequences in detection. TCR transcript abundance in tumor regions was strongly correlated with the T cell module score obtained from matched bulk RNA-seq.

Indicated time point: sample taken at primary tumor resection. Donation came from about 72 patients with untreated early-stage non-small cell lung cancer. Whole RNA obtained from tumor, nontumor lung or frozen PBMC underwent sequencing without sorting. Study results and caveats: Tracking of tumor mutation counts was seen in expanded intratumoral alpha and beta TCR counts.

TCRdb passed the 5' RACE reads through MiXCR, listing each CDR3 protein once. The table lists some 23,000 distinct CDR3 sequences, around 6% of them singletons. The starting material was lung tumor tissue, obtained at surgery. This receptor was identified in a male donor with early-stage non-small cell lung cancer.

The CDR3 DNA reads as TGTGCCAGCGAACCGGGGGGTAGCGCAGATACGCAGTATTTT. This translates into CASEPGGSADTQYF. V is TRBV28 and J is TRBJ2-3; 7 nucleotides agree with TRBD2. This CDR3 has 14 residues. Germline V gives CDR1 MDHEN, CDR2 SYDVKM. V shed 8 bases, J shed 4 bases, and the junction held 9 bases outside the gene matches.